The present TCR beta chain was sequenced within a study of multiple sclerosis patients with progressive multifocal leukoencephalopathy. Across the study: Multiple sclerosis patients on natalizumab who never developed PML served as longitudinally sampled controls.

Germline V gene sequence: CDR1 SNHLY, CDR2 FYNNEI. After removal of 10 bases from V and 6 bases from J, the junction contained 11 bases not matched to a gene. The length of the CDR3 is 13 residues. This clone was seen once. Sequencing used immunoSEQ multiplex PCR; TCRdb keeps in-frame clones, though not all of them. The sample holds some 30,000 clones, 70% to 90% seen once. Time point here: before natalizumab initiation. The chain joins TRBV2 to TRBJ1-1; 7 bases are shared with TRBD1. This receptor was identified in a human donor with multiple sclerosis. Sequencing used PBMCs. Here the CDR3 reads CANMEGARAEAFF. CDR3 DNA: TGTGCCAACATGGAGGGGGCGCGGGCTGAAGCTTTCTTT.